The 14 T cell receptor beta chains presented below share a single source sample, sequenced in a study of PD-1 blockade in classical Hodgkin lymphoma. This sample's time point: cycle 4 day 1 (C4D1), after 5 to 7 weeks of nivolumab. Every one of the patients relapsed after autologous stem cell transplantation (brentuximab vedotin exposure was variable). Produced via immunoSEQ multiplex PCR; TCRdb's table is partial and in-frame only. The data hold tens of thousands of clones, with just under 80% observed a single time. This specimen consisted of peripheral blood mononuclear cells (PBMCs), obtained before the fourth cycle of nivolumab. Source of these receptors: a human donor with classical Hodgkin lymphoma.

V gene TRBV9 combines with J gene TRBJ2-1, with TRBD1 as a possible D gene (5 bases). V lost 4 bases and J 1 base, leaving 12 bases between the germline ends. The CDR3 loop spans 15 amino acids. The V gene's germline CDR1 is SGDLS and CDR2 YYNGEE. The CDR3 loop reads CASSPNGASYNEQFF. The CDR3, as DNA: TGTGCCAGCAGCCCGAATGGGGCATCCTACAATGAGCAGTTCTTC.

The chain joins TRBV13 to TRBJ1-3; possible D gene TRBD1, 5 bases. The CDR3 contains 16 residues. Trimming removed 1 base at V and 0 bases at J, with 10 bases between. Germline lookup yields CDR1 PRHDT and CDR2 FYEKMQ (reference sequence). The CDR3 loop reads CASSLVQDYSGNTIYF. The CDR3, as DNA: TGTGCCAGCAGCTTAGTACAGGACTACTCTGGAAACACCATATATTTT.

This clone was picked up a small number of times. J is TRBJ2-4 and V is TRBV30; no clear D. V shed 1 base and J shed 7 bases, with 8 bases lying between them. This CDR3 comprises 12 residues. From germline, CDR1 is GTSNPN and CDR2 SVGIG (reference sequence). In DNA, the CDR3 is TGTGCCTGGAGTGCTCTAGGGAACATTCAGTACTTC. Amino acid sequence: CAWSALGNIQYF. The entire variable domain, with the rest obtained from reference TRBV30 and TRBJ2-4, is as follows: SQTIHQWPATLVQPVGSPLSLECTVEGTSNPNLYWYRQAAGRGLQLLFYSVGIGQISSEVPQNLSASRPQDRQFILSSKKLLLSDSGFYLCAWSALGNIQYFGAGTRLSVL.

The V call is TRBV5-1, the J call TRBJ2-3, with 11 nucleotides matching TRBD2. Unmatched junction bases numbered 4, after V lost 2 bases and J lost 2 bases. CDR3 length equals 16 residues. Germline lookup yields CDR1 SGHRS and CDR2 YFSETQ. CDR3 amino acids: CASSLQTSGDTDTQYF. As DNA, the CDR3 is TGCGCCAGCAGCTTACAGACTAGCGGGGACACAGATACGCAGTATTTT.

The V call is TRBV27, the J call TRBJ2-1, with a weak D call TRBD2 (7 bases). The CDR3 spans 17 residues. Germline values: CDR1 MNHEY, CDR2 SMNVEV (reference sequence). V was trimmed by 6 bases and J by 0 bases, leaving 18 bases between them. DNA of the CDR3: TGTGCCAGCAGCGGGGGAGGGGGGCCTAGCTCCTACAATGAGCAGTTCTTC. Amino acids: CASSGGGGPSSYNEQFF.

This rearrangement joins TRBV6-1 to TRBJ1-1; D perhaps matches TRBD1 (6 bases). The germline V and J ends were trimmed by 6 bases and 5 bases, with 16 bases remaining between them. The length of the CDR3 is 14 residues. CDR1 MNHNS and CDR2 SASEGT come from the germline V gene. The CDR3 loop is CASSTAQGSTEAFF. As DNA, the CDR3 is TGTGCCAGCAGCACAGCACAGGGCTCGACTGAAGCTTTCTTT.

In the case of this clone: Mismatch with germline at one junction end may stem from a read error. V and J are TRBV7-3 and TRBJ2-5; 8 nucleotides align to TRBD2. The CDR3 contains 13 residues. Germline V lookup: CDR1 SGHTA, CDR2 FQGTGA. CDR3 sequence reads: CASSSSSGTRPHF. The CDR3 DNA reads as TGTGCCAGCAGCTCGTCCTCCGGGACTAGGCCTCACTTC.

This clone was recorded a few times. The chain uses TRBV14 and TRBJ1-2, with D hard to call. This CDR3 contains 13 residues. CDR1 is SGHDN, CDR2 FVKESK, per germline. Trimming pared 4 bases from V and 4 bases from J, leaving 10 bases between. The CDR3 DNA follows: TGTGCCAGCAGCCCAAGCACAAGCTATGGCTACACCTTC. Translation gives CASSPSTSYGYTF.

The rearrangement uses TRBV5-5 and TRBJ1-1; D is undetermined. Germline CDR1 reads SGHKS; CDR2 reads YYEKEE (reference sequence). V lost 0 bases and J lost 1, with 4 bases in between. The length of the CDR3 is 13 residues. CDR3 loop: CASSLGANTEAFF. The CDR3 DNA reads as TGTGCCAGCAGCTTGGGAGCGAACACTGAAGCTTTCTTT.

This clone has just a few counts. The chain uses TRBV6-1 and TRBJ2-7, with D uncertain. Germline assignment: CDR1 MNHNS and CDR2 SASEGT. CDR3 size: 12 residues. V gave up 6 bases and J gave up 1 base, with 7 bases separating them. CDR3 in amino acids: CASRAQSYEQYF. The CDR3 region has the DNA TGTGCCAGCAGGGCCCAATCCTACGAGCAGTACTTC.

As concerns this clone: Relative to the germline gene, one junction end is altered; a read error may explain this. The gene calls are TRBV2 and TRBJ1-2; tentatively, D is TRBD1 (6 bases). From germline, CDR1 is SNHLY and CDR2 FYNNEI. This CDR3 has 11 residues. Here the CDR3 DNA reads TGTGCCAGCAGACGACTCCGGGACAACCTCTTC. The encoded protein is CASRRLRDNLF.

The V call is TRBV18, the J call TRBJ1-4; D unclear. The CDR3 has 14 residues. Germline V CDR1 and CDR2: KGHSH, LQKENI. Trimming took 0 bases from V and 2 from J, leaving 4 bases between them. CDR3 bases: TGTGCCAGCTCACCACCAAGTACTAATGAAAAACTGTTTTTT. It translates to CASSPPSTNEKLFF.

This chain links TRBV18 with TRBJ2-7; weak D call: TRBD2 (6 bases). V lost 2 bases, J lost 0 bases, and 11 bases lay in between. The CDR3 loop spans 15 amino acids. Germline CDR1 reads KGHSH; CDR2 reads LQKENI. The CDR3 spells CASSPAAGISYEQYF. As DNA, the CDR3 is TGTGCCAGCTCACCAGCCGCGGGGATCTCCTACGAGCAGTACTTC.

The chain carries TRBV6-5 and TRBJ2-5, with D unclear. The CDR3 extends over 11 amino acids. The V end lost 2 bases, the J end lost 4 bases, and 2 bases lay between the germline ends. From germline, CDR1 is MNHEY and CDR2 SVGAGI. CDR3 nucleotides: TGTGCCAGCAGTTACGGAGAGACCCAGTACTTC. Translating it yields CASSYGETQYF.